The TCR beta chain under discussion was sequenced for a study of cytotoxic CD8 clonotypes in ibrutinib-treated CLL. Across the study: On average, each sample had approximately 280,000 productive templates and 96,000 or so productive rearrangements.

CDR1 SGHNT and CDR2 YYREEE come from the germline V gene (reference sequence). The CDR3 spans 13 residues. The V segment lost 4 bases and the J segment 6 bases; nucleotides outside the gene matches: 7. Study findings and constraints: An increase in clonality occurred at ibrutinib response, followed by a return toward baseline at progression. Contraction or stability on treatment characterized the public clonotypes, which were uncommon.

With regard to this clone: Its antigen is undetermined.

Profiling relied on immunoSEQ multiplex PCR, and the TCRdb table lists in-frame clones only, not all of them. The data show 150,000 or so clones, roughly 90% seen once. The source material was PBMCs, sampled at disease progression, from a patient treated with ibrutinib. The TCR comes from a human donor with chronic lymphocytic leukemia. The chain recombines TRBV5-4 with TRBJ2-7, with 7 bases matching TRBD2. The CDR3 loop is CASSVSGTGEQYF. The CDR3 DNA reads as TGTGCCAGCAGCGTGAGCGGGACCGGCGAGCAGTACTTC.